This is a list of T cell receptor beta chains from one sample in a study of shared clonotypes between healthy human individuals. The protocol was immunoSEQ multiplex PCR, while the TCRdb copy is restricted to in-frame clones and leaves out a portion. The sample contains about 1 million clones, 70% to 80% of which appear only once. The sample consisted of memory CD4+ T cells sorted from blood. The receptors were gathered from a man younger than 35 in good health. The conserved cysteine and the conserved F or W are not part of the CDR3 here. Each record gives: V gene, J gene, CDR3 protein.

TRBV12-5,TRBJ1-3,ASGLVQPFSGNTIY
TRBV5-4,TRBJ2-7,ASSRGLELYEQY
TRBV6-6,TRBJ1-3,ASTSGVSRNTIY
TRBV6-6,TRBJ1-1,ASSREGTEAF
TRBV5-4,TRBJ1-1,ASSQRTSGGAF
TRBV9,TRBJ2-5,ASSARTSRETQY
TRBV7-2,TRBJ2-2,ASSLVGENTGELF
TRBV6-4,TRBJ2-1,ASNSGSSYNEQF
TRBV28,TRBJ2-3,ASLPPTGIVTDTQY
TRBV29-1,TRBJ1-2,SVENPRKGYGYT
TRBV5-5,TRBJ2-5,ASSFIGGSQETQY
TRBV28,TRBJ1-5,ASSAPAGGPQH
TRBV5-1,TRBJ2-6,ASSSGSGANVLT
TRBV5-6,TRBJ1-1,ASSQDRRGVGAF
TRBV6-1,TRBJ1-6,ASRYQVSNSPLH
TRBV15,TRBJ1-1,ATSRDSGSAF
TRBV28,TRBJ2-5,ASRIQGARGETQY
TRBV6-1,TRBJ2-5,ASSEPKSSGFRETQY
TRBV5-1,TRBJ2-5,ASSPTGSIKETQY
TRBV19,TRBJ1-3,ASSIGTGRNTIY
TRBV10-3,TRBJ2-7,AIREDRAHEQY
TRBV7-3,TRBJ1-1,ASSLQPLNTEAF
TRBV4-3,TRBJ2-3,ASSQISSGMPLGSRPADTQY
TRBV6-1,TRBJ1-5,ASSAGLDPQH
TRBV11-3,TRBJ2-7,ASSRTGTGLEQY
TRBV6-6,TRBJ1-6,ASSDRALRSPLH
TRBV6-1,TRBJ2-7,ASSAGTGYHEQY
TRBV5-6,TRBJ2-7,ASSSGFQEYEQY
TRBV30,TRBJ2-7,ACIGSTYEQY
TRBV27,TRBJ2-7,ASSPGTGPYEQY
TRBV2,TRBJ2-5,ASSGDRGLETQY
TRBV2,TRBJ2-2,ASSREANTGELF
TRBV28,TRBJ1-6,ASSPTPPGTYNSPLH
TRBV2,TRBJ2-3,ASKVAGRTDTQY
TRBV11-2,TRBJ1-4,ASSLDRQLRGLYGEKLF
TRBV9,TRBJ2-6,ASSVGSGGFSGANVLT
TRBV7-9,TRBJ2-1,ASSLVGGRASYNEQF
TRBV7-9,TRBJ2-5,ASSVESTRETQY
TRBV9,TRBJ2-7,ASSTPGQGSEQY
TRBV19,TRBJ1-3,ASSTAGNTIY
TRBV6-1,TRBJ1-4,AGQTGVNEKLF
TRBV5-1,TRBJ1-2,ASSVTGHYGYT
TRBV19,TRBJ2-6,ASTPGGGWGSGANVLT
TRBV28,TRBJ2-2,ASSQTVGELF
TRBV7-9,TRBJ1-2,ASSLSRREGTAYGYT
TRBV5-6,TRBJ2-1,ASSRFDRGSNEQF
TRBV5-1,TRBJ1-1,ASSVDGNTEAF
TRBV7-9,TRBJ2-3,ASSRTRGGSTDTQY
TRBV5-1,TRBJ2-1,ASSLDGGEQF
TRBV6-1,TRBJ2-3,ASRLDRVLDTQY
TRBV2,TRBJ2-7,ASNSGLAGVHEQY
TRBV5-1,TRBJ2-7,ASSLGAGVAYEQY
TRBV9,TRBJ2-3,ASSVLSDTQY
TRBV6-5,TRBJ2-5,ASKYGGGEGETQY
TRBV10-3,TRBJ1-5,AISDRETQPQH
TRBV18,TRBJ1-1,ASSPGQGASEAF
TRBV30,TRBJ2-1,AWKPGTSGNEQF
TRBV10-3,TRBJ1-2,AITGTGGSYT
TRBV9,TRBJ2-5,ASSGTSGGQETQY